These 26 T cell receptor beta chains were all obtained from the same sample, sequenced in a study of T-cell reconstitution after alpha-beta-depleted transplantation in children. The library targeted TCRbeta and was prepared with unique molecular identifiers. In TCRdb, the PCR reads were re-called with MiXCR into one record per CDR3 protein. There are about 92,000 distinct CDR3 sequences in the sample; less than 15% occur only once, and roughly 14% lies in the top ten. The sample consisted of PBMCs from the stem cell graft donor, taken from the stem cell graft. The source is a human donor who donated a stem cell graft to a child with inherited bone marrow failure.

The chain has TRBV6-5 and TRBJ2-3; D is unresolved. Trimming cost V 3 bases and J 3 bases, with 10 bases left between them. The CDR3 has 14 amino acids. From germline, CDR1 is MNHEY and CDR2 SVGAGI. The CDR3 region is CASSYPLKTDTQYF. CDR3 sequence (DNA): TGTGCCAGCAGTTATCCGTTGAAGACAGATACGCAGTATTTT.

This clonotype has ten or more counts. This chain connects TRBV5-1 to TRBJ2-1, with 9 bases matching TRBD1. The germline gives CDR1 SGHRS, CDR2 YFSETQ. This CDR3 has 16 residues. V was clipped by 3 bases and J by 4 bases; unmatched bases: 8. As DNA, the CDR3 is TGCGCCAGCAGCTCAGATGGACAGGGGTCTTACAATGAGCAGTTCTTC. This translates into CASSSDGQGSYNEQFF.

The chain uses TRBV30 and TRBJ2-1; TRBD2 matches at 14 bases. The length of the CDR3 is 15 residues. Germline loops: CDR1 GTSNPN, CDR2 SVGIG (reference sequence). J lost 4 bases, V lost 6 bases, and 5 bases had no gene match. As DNA, the CDR3 is TGTGCCTGTGGGACTAGCGGGAGAGGTTACAATGAGCAGTTCTTC. It codes for CACGTSGRGYNEQFF.

This clonotype was counted ten times or more. This chain joins TRBV10-3 and TRBJ2-2; 7 bases align to TRBD1. Per the germline V gene, CDR1 is ENHRY and CDR2 is SYGVKD. This CDR3 region has 15 residues. J was trimmed by 4 bases and V by 5 bases; bases with no gene match: 7. CDR3 DNA sequence: TGTGCCATCAGTACAGGGGTAGGGTTCACCGGGGAGCTGTTTTTT. Translated: CAISTGVGFTGELFF.

CDR3 DNA: TGTGCCAGCTCACCATCGGGACAGCTGGGTCAGCCCCAGCATTTT. Its translation: CASSPSGQLGQPQHF. The V and J genes are TRBV18 and TRBJ1-5, with 7 bases fitting TRBD1. Germline loops: CDR1 KGHSH, CDR2 LQKENI. This CDR3 comprises 15 residues. The trim removed 2 bases at V and 6 bases at J, leaving 7 bases unmatched.

This clonotype occurred many times. One end of the junction varies from germline; a read error may be responsible. V is TRBV7-2 and J is TRBJ2-1, with D tentatively TRBD1 or TRBD2 (6 bases each). Germline CDR1 reads SGHTA; CDR2 reads FQGNSA. The CDR3 loop spans 15 amino acids. The CDR3 DNA follows: TGTGTCAGCAGCTTAGGGGGGCCCTCAAACAATGAGCAGTTCTTC. Its protein is CVSSLGGPSNNEQFF.

This clonotype was observed at least ten times. The V gene is TRBV7-9, the J gene TRBJ1-1; D remains unclear. Germline CDR1 is SEHNR and CDR2 is FQNEAQ (reference sequence). V lost 5 bases, J lost 4 bases, and 8 bases lay in between. The CDR3 has 12 amino acids. The CDR3 nucleotides read TGTGCCAGCAGCCTCGGACGCACTGAAGCTTTCTTT. Protein sequence: CASSLGRTEAFF.

Ten or more counts support this clonotype. The chain combines TRBV5-1 with TRBJ2-7; 7 bases are a match to TRBD2. The CDR3 spans 14 residues. Germline V gene sequence: CDR1 SGHRS, CDR2 YFSETQ. Losses at the gene ends were 0 bases for V and 2 bases for J; bases not matched to a gene: 2. CDR3 sequence reads: CASSLVSGTYEQYF. In nucleotides, the CDR3 is TGCGCCAGCAGCTTGGTCAGCGGGACCTACGAGCAGTACTTC.

At least ten counts were recorded for this clonotype. CDR3 amino acids: CSASRDSSYEQYF. DNA of the CDR3: TGCAGTGCTAGTCGGGACAGTTCCTACGAGCAGTACTTC. The gene calls are TRBV20-1 and TRBJ2-7; 7 positions match TRBD1. Germline lookup yields CDR1 DFQATT and CDR2 SNEGSKA (reference sequence). Trimming cost V 3 bases and J 1 base; bases outside gene matches: 3. The CDR3 totals 13 residues.

This sequence joins TRBV7-9 and TRBJ2-7, with a tentative D call TRBD1 (5 bases). V was clipped by 5 bases and J by 2 bases, with 10 bases between them. Germline lookup yields CDR1 SEHNR and CDR2 FQNEAQ (reference sequence). The CDR3 has 13 residues. CDR3 loop: CASSGRATYEQYF. The CDR3 coding sequence is TGTGCCAGCAGCGGCAGGGCGACCTACGAGCAGTACTTC.

This clonotype was detected ten times or more. The CDR3 DNA is TGCGCCAGCAGCATGGGACTAGCGGGGGTAAACACCGGGGAGCTGTTTTTT. This translates into CASSMGLAGVNTGELFF. The V call is TRBV5-1, the J call TRBJ2-2; 14 bases align to TRBD2. The ends lost 4 bases at V and 2 bases at J; junction bases unmatched: 4. From germline, CDR1 is SGHRS and CDR2 YFSETQ. The CDR3 spans 17 residues.

This clonotype was recorded many times. This sequence joins TRBV4-2 and TRBJ2-5; 11 bases match TRBD2. CDR1 and CDR2 (germline): LGHNA, YNFKEQ. The CDR3 spans 14 residues. V shed 4 bases and J 5 bases; nucleotides not matched to a gene: 3. The CDR3 loop reads CASSRTSGPETQYF. DNA for the CDR3: TGTGCCAGCAGCCGGACTAGCGGGCCGGAGACCCAGTACTTC.

This clonotype has a count of ten or more. V and J are TRBV12-5 and TRBJ1-2; D is unclear. Looked up from germline, CDR1 is LGHNT and CDR2 is FRNRAP. This CDR3 spans 13 amino acids. The germline V and J ends were trimmed by 1 base and 2 bases, with 5 bases remaining between them. CDR3 nucleotide sequence: TGTGCTAGTGGTTTGGGGGCGAACTATGGCTACACCTTC. This sequence encodes CASGLGANYGYTF.

This clonotype was found many times. V gene TRBV9 combines with J gene TRBJ2-3, with a tentative D call TRBD1 (6 bases). The CDR3 has 15 residues. The germline gives CDR1 SGDLS, CDR2 YYNGEE. V dropped 0 bases and J dropped 3 bases, with 11 bases sitting between them. The CDR3 nucleotides read TGTGCCAGCAGCGTAGAGCAGGGGAGAACAGATACGCAGTATTTT. Amino acids: CASSVEQGRTDTQYF.

In its sample, this clonotype was seen many times. This rearrangement joins TRBV5-6 to TRBJ2-3; 7 bases are shared with TRBD2. The CDR3 consists of 17 residues. The V gene end was trimmed by 3 bases and the J gene end by 1 base; junction bases not matched to a gene: 11. Looked up from germline, CDR1 is SGHDT and CDR2 is YYEEEE. The CDR3 loop is CASSWGVAGLRTDTQYF. DNA of the CDR3: TGTGCCAGCAGCTGGGGGGTAGCGGGCCTCCGCACAGATACGCAGTATTTT.

This clonotype was found a few times. The chain uses TRBV18 and TRBJ1-1; no clear D gene. V shed 3 bases and J shed 0 bases, with 5 bases lying between them. CDR3 size: 13 residues. Germline V gene data show CDR1 as KGHSH and CDR2 as LQKENI. The CDR3, as DNA: TGTGCCAGCTCACCCGACTTGAACACTGAAGCTTTCTTT. Its protein is CASSPDLNTEAFF. The full variable domain, completed using reference TRBV18 and TRBJ1-1, is NAGVMQNPRHLVRRRGQEARLRCSPMKGHSHVYWYRQLPEEGLKFMVYLQKENIIDESGMPKERFSAEFPKEGPSILRIQQVVRGDSAAYFCASSPDLNTEAFFGQGTRLTVV.

Note on this clonotype: Being one base from a much bigger clone, this may be a read error. The chain recombines TRBV7-2 with TRBJ2-7; 10 nucleotides line up with TRBD1. This CDR3 is built from 15 residues. Germline V gene data show CDR1 as SGHTA and CDR2 as FQGNSA. The CDR3 protein is CAGSLNRDRGLEQYF. DNA of the CDR3: TGTGCCGGCAGCTTGAACCGGGACAGGGGATTGGAGCAGTACTTC. The full variable domain, rest sourced from reference TRBV7-2 and TRBJ2-7, is GAGVSQSPSNKVTEKGKDVELRCDPISGHTALYWYRQSLGQGLEFLIYFQGNSAPDKSGLPSDRFSAERTGGSVSTLTIQRTQQEDSAVYLCAGSLNRDRGLEQYFGPGTRLTVT.

This clonotype was seen at least ten times. The rearrangement uses TRBV20-1 and TRBJ1-6; TRBD1 is a possible D gene (5 bases). The germline V gene has CDR1 DFQATT and CDR2 SNEGSKA (reference sequence). CDR3 length: 15 amino acids. The germline V and J ends were trimmed by 6 bases and 0 bases, with 12 bases remaining between them. The CDR3 region is CSAGLGGSYNSPLHF. CDR3 nucleotides: TGCAGTGCCGGGCTTGGGGGCTCCTATAATTCACCCCTCCACTTT.

This clonotype has at least ten counts. V gene TRBV5-1 combines with J gene TRBJ1-5; 7 nucleotides line up with TRBD1. This CDR3 is 15 amino acids long. Per the germline V gene, CDR1 is SGHRS and CDR2 is YFSETQ. V lost 4 bases and J lost 0; bases outside the gene matches: 4. CDR3: CASSTGTASNQPQHF. The CDR3 DNA is TGCGCCAGCAGCACTGGGACAGCTAGCAATCAGCCCCAGCATTTT.

This clonotype was seen at least ten times. The V gene is TRBV20-1, the J gene TRBJ2-3, with 10 bases lining up with TRBD2. The V segment lost 2 bases and the J segment 6 bases; nucleotides outside the gene matches: 5. The CDR3 length is 14 residues. CDR1 DFQATT and CDR2 SNEGSKA come from the germline V gene (reference sequence). The DNA of the CDR3 is TGCAGTGCTAGACTAGCGGGGGAGAGTGATACGCAGTATTTT. Translating gives CSARLAGESDTQYF.

This clonotype was observed many times. V and J are TRBV20-1 and TRBJ2-1; no clear D gene. V lost 1 base and J lost 10, with 20 bases in between. The CDR3 has 15 residues. The germline V gene has CDR1 DFQATT and CDR2 SNEGSKA (reference sequence). The CDR3: CSARGRIIPTREQFF. CDR3 DNA: TGCAGTGCTAGAGGGCGGATTATTCCTACAAGGGAGCAGTTCTTC.

The genes are TRBV29-1 and TRBJ2-1; D gene unclear. Trimming left V 0 bases short and J 13 bases short, with 10 bases between. The germline V gene encodes CDR1 SQVTM and CDR2 ANQGSEA. The CDR3 contains 11 residues. The CDR3 bases are TGCAGCGTTGAAGAGGCAGGACCTCAGTTCTTC. Amino acid sequence: CSVEEAGPQFF.

The sample holds a few counts of this clonotype. The chain recombines TRBV28 with TRBJ1-2; D is undetermined. Per the germline V gene, CDR1 is MDHEN and CDR2 is SYDVKM. V shed 4 bases and J shed 5 bases, with 11 bases lying between them. The CDR3 length is 13 residues. The CDR3 loop is CASSSDGLYGYTF. The CDR3 DNA is TGTGCCAGCAGTTCGGACGGCCTGTATGGCTACACCTTC.

This clonotype has a count of ten or more. V is TRBV20-1 and J is TRBJ1-3; the match to TRBD1 covers 9 bases. The CDR3 covers 16 residues. Germline V gives CDR1 DFQATT, CDR2 SNEGSKA (reference sequence). Germline trimming cut 0 bases from V and 3 bases from J; bases unmatched to any gene: 6. The CDR3, as DNA: TGCAGTGCTAGAGATCCACAGGGGGCTGATGGAAACACCATATATTTT. As protein: CSARDPQGADGNTIYF.

The sample holds many counts of this clonotype. This chain uses TRBV5-1 with TRBJ2-6, with D unresolved. V lost 2 bases and J lost 0, with 6 bases in between. Per the germline V gene, CDR1 is SGHRS and CDR2 is YFSETQ. The CDR3 covers 15 residues. CDR3 loop: CASSFARSGANVLTF. CDR3 nucleotides: TGCGCCAGCAGCTTTGCGCGCTCTGGGGCCAACGTCCTGACTTTC.

This clonotype was recorded a few times. The gene calls are TRBV7-2 and TRBJ2-7; D is uncertain. The germline V gene encodes CDR1 SGHTA and CDR2 FQGNSA. Trimming left V 4 bases short and J 3 bases short, with 7 bases between. CDR3 length equals 12 residues. CDR3 bases: TGTGCCAGCAGCTCCATCGGCTACGAGCAGTACTTC. Translated: CASSSIGYEQYF.